This passage covers 2 T cell receptor beta chains from one sample sequenced in a study of T cell responses to AZD1222 COVID-19 vaccine. Generated by immunoSEQ multiplex PCR, the TCRdb table keeps only in-frame clones and is missing some. The sample has approximately 140,000 clones, 82% seen once. The material sequenced was peripheral blood, taken on day 0 of MenACWY control vaccination. These receptors came from an adult in good health.

V is TRBV6-5 and J is TRBJ1-2; 11 bases match TRBD1. CDR3 length: 15 residues. Looked up from germline, CDR1 is MNHEY and CDR2 is SVGAGI. Unmatched junction bases numbered 10, after V lost 5 bases and J lost 8 bases. The CDR3 DNA follows: TGTGCCAGCAGTAGTCCGGACAGGGGGCTAGTGGGCTACACCTTC. Translated: CASSSPDRGLVGYTF.

The chain employs TRBV28 and TRBJ1-5; perhaps TRBD1 as D (6 bases). Between the trimmed V and J ends, which lost 5 bases and 4 bases, there was a span of 15 bases. Germline values: CDR1 MDHEN, CDR2 SYDVKM. The CDR3 sequence is 15 residues long. Written as DNA, the CDR3 is TGTGCCAGCAGTCCAACAGGGACTTTGAATCAGCCCCAGCATTTT. This sequence encodes CASSPTGTLNQPQHF.